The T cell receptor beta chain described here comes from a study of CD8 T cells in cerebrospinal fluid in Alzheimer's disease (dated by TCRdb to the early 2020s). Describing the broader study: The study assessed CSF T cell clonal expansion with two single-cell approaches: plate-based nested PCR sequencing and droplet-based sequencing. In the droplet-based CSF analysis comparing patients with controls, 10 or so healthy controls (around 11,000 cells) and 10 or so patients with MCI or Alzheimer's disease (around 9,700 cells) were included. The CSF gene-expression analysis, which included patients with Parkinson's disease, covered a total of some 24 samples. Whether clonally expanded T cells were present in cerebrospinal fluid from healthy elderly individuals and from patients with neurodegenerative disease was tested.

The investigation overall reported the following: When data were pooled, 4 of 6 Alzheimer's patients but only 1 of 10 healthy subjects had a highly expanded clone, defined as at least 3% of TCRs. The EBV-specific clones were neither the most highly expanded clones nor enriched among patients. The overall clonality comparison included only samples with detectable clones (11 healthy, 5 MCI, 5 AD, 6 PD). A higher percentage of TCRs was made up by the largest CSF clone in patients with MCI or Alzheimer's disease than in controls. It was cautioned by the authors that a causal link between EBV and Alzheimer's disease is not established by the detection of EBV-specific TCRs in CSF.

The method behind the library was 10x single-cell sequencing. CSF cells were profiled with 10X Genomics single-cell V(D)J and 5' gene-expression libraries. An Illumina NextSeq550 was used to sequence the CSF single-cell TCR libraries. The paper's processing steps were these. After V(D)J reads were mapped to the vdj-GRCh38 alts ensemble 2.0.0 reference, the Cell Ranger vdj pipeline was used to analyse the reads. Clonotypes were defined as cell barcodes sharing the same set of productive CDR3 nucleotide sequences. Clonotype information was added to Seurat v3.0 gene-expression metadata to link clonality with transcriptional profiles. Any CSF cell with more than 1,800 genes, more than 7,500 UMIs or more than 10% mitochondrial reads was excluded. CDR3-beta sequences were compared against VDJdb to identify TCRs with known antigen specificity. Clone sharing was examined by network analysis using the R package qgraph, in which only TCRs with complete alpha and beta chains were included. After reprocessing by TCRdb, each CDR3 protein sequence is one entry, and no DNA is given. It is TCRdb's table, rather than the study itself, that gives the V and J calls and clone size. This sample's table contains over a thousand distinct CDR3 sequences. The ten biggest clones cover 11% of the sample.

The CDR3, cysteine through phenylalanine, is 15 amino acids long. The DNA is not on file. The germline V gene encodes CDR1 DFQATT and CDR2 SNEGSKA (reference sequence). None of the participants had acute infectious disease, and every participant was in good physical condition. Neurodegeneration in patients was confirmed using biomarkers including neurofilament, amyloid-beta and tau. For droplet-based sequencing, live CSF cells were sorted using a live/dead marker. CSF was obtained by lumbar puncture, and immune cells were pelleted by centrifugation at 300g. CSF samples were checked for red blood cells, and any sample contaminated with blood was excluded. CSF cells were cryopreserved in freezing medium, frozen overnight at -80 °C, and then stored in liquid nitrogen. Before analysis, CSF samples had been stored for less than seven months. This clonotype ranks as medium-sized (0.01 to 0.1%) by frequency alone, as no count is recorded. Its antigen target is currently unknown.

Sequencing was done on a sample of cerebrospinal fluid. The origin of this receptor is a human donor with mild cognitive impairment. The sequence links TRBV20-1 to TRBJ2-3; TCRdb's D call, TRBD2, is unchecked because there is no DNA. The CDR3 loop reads CSARGTTVSTDTQYF.